The 3 T cell receptor beta chains presented below share a single source sample, sequenced in a study of T cell responses to AZD1222 COVID-19 vaccine. The protocol was immunoSEQ multiplex PCR, while the TCRdb copy is restricted to in-frame clones and leaves out a portion. The sample has over 120,000 clones; approximately 92% are singletons. Source: peripheral blood, taken on day 0 of AZD1222 vaccination. Receptors originate from an adult in good health.

This chain links TRBV19 with TRBJ1-2; 12 bases align to TRBD1. The length of the CDR3 is 14 residues. The junction had 8 bases not matched to a gene; V was cut back by 8 bases and J by 7 bases. Germline CDR1 is LNHDA and CDR2 is SQIVND (reference sequence). CDR3 residues: CASVRDRGPGGYTF. CDR3 bases: TGTGCCAGTGTCCGGGACAGGGGGCCTGGTGGCTACACCTTC.

V gene TRBV7-9 combines with J gene TRBJ1-1; 7 nucleotides agree with TRBD1. CDR1 SEHNR and CDR2 FQNEAQ come from the germline V gene (reference sequence). The J segment lost 10 bases and the V segment lost 3 bases, leaving 5 bases of the junction unmatched. This CDR3 spans 12 amino acids. The CDR3 loop is CASSFRQGAAFF. CDR3 in DNA: TGTGCCAGCAGCTTCAGACAGGGAGCAGCTTTCTTT.

V is TRBV5-5 and J is TRBJ2-2, with a weak D call TRBD2 (5 bases). The V gene lost 5 bases and the J gene lost 6 bases, with 26 bases spanning the gap. Germline V gene lookup returns CDR1 SGHKS and CDR2 YYEKEE (reference sequence). There are 18 residues in the CDR3. The CDR3 loop is CASRPHSPRGLVSGELFF. In DNA, the CDR3 is TGTGCCAGCAGACCCCATAGCCCCCGAGGGTTGGTATCCGGGGAGCTGTTTTTT. The full variable domain, completed using reference TRBV5-5 and TRBJ2-2, is DAGVTQSPTHLIKTRGQQVTLRCSPISGHKSVSWYQQVLGQGPQFIFQYYEKEERGRGNFPDRFSARQFPNYSSELNVNALLLGDSALYLCASRPHSPRGLVSGELFFGEGSRLTVL.